The present T cell receptor (beta chain) was sequenced within a study of CD8+CD57+ T cells in acquired aplastic anemia. There are 17 residues in the CDR3. The V gene's germline CDR1 is MNHEY and CDR2 SVGEGT. The V gene lost 5 bases and the J gene lost 8 bases, with 22 bases spanning the gap. For CDR3 and TCR beta VDJ profiling, genomic DNA was the template used. TCRdb re-called the reads with MiXCR, one entry per CDR3 protein. Seen here are 200,000 to 250,000 distinct CDR3 sequences, approximately 60% observed once, and the top ten hold less than 30%. Study-wide results and caveats: Patients shared under 30 CD8+ CDR3 sequences with controls.

To note about this clonotype: The antigen is not known.

Sequencing input: sorted CD4+, CD8+, or CD8+CD57+ T cells (not recorded which) from PBMCs. The source of this sequence is a human donor in good health. The chain combines TRBV6-2 or TRBV6-3 with TRBJ1-6; D uncertain. The CDR3 loop is CASSEATDYSSDSPLHF. In DNA, the CDR3 is TGTGCCAGCAGTGAAGCCACGGACTATAGTAGCGATTCACCCCTCCACTTT.